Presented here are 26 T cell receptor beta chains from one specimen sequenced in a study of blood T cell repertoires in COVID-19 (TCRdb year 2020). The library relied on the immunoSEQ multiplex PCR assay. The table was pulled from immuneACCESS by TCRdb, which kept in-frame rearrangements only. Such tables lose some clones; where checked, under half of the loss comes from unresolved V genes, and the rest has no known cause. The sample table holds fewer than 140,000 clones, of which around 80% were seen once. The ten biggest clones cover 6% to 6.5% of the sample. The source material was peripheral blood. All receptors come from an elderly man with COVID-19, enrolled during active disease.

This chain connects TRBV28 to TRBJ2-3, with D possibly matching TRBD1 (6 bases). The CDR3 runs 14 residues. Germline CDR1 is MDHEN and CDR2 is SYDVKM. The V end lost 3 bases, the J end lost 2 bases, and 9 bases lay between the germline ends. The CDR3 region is CASSFGQITDTQYF. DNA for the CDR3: TGTGCCAGCAGTTTTGGACAGATCACAGATACGCAGTATTTT.

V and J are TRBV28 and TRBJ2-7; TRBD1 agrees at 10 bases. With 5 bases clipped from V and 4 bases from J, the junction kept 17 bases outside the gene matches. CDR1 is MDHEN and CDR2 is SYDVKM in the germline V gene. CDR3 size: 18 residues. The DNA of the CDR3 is TGTGCCAGCAGTACCGCCGACAGGGGGCACCTCTACGGGTACGAGCAGTACTTC. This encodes CASSTADRGHLYGYEQYF.

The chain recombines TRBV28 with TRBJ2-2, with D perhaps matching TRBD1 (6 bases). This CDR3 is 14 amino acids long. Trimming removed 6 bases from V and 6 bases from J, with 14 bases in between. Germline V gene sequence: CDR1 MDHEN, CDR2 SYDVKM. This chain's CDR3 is CASSPGHSAGELFF. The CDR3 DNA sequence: TGTGCCAGCAGCCCGGGACATAGCGCCGGGGAGCTGTTTTTT. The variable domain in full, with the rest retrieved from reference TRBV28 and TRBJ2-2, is DVKVTQSSRYLVKRTGEKVFLECVQDMDHENMFWYRQDPGLGLRLIYFSYDVKMKEKGDIPEGYSVSREKKERFSLILESASTNQTSMYLCASSPGHSAGELFFGEGSRLTVL.

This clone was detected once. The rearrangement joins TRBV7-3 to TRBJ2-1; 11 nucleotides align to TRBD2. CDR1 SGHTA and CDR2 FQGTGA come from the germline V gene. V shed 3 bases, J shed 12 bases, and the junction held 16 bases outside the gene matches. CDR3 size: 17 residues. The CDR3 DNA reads TGTGCCAGCAGCTTTTCCTCCGGGACTAGCGGAGCAGGGCGGCAGTTCTTC. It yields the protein CASSFSSGTSGAGRQFF.

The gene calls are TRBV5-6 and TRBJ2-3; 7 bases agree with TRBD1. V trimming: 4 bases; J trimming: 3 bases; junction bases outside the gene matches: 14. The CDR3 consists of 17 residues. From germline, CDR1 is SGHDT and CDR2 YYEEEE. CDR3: CASSPNLTGLLTDTQYF. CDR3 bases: TGTGCCAGCAGCCCTAATTTGACAGGGTTACTTACAGATACGCAGTATTTT.

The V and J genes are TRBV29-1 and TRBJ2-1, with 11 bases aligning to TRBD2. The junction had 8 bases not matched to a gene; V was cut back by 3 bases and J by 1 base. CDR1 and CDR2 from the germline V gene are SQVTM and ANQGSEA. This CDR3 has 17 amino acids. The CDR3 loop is CSVETSGVFFSYNEQFF. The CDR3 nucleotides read TGCAGCGTTGAGACTAGCGGGGTTTTTTTTTCCTACAATGAGCAGTTCTTC.

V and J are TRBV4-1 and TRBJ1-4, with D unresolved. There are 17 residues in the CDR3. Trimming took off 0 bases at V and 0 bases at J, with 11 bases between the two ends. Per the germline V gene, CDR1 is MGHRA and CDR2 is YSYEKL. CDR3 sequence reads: CASSQEIDYATNEKLFF. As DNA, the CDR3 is TGCGCCAGCAGCCAAGAAATAGATTACGCAACTAATGAAAAACTGTTTTTT.

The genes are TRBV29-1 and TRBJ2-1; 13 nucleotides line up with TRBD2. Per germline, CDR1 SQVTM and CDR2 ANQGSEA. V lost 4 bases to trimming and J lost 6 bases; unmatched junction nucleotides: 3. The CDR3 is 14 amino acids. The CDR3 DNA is TGCAGCGTTGCGACTAGCGGGAGGAGCAATGAGCAGTTCTTC. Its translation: CSVATSGRSNEQFF.

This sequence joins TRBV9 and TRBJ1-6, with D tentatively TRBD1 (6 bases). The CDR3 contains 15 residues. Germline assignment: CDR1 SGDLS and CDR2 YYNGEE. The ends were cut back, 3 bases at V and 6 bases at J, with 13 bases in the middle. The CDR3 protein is CASSGGQSFNSPLHF. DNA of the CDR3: TGTGCCAGCAGCGGAGGACAGTCATTTAATTCACCCCTCCACTTT.

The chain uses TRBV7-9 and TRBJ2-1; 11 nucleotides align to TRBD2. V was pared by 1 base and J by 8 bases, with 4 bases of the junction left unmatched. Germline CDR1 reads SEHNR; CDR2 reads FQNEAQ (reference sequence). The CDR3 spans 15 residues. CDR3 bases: TGTGCCAGCAGCTTAGGAGAACTAGCGGGAGATGAGCAGTTCTTC. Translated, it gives CASSLGELAGDEQFF.

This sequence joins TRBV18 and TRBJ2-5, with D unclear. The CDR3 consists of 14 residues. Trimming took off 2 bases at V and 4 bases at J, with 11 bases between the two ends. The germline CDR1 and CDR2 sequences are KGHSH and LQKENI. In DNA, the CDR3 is TGTGCCAGCTCACCAGCCGGGTCGGCAGAGACCCAGTACTTC. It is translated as CASSPAGSAETQYF.

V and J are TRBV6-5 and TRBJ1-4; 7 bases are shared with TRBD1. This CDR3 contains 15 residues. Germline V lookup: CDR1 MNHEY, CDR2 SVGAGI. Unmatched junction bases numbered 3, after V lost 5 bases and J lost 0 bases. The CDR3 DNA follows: TGTGCCAGCAGTCTTGACAGGGCAACTAATGAAAAACTGTTTTTT. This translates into CASSLDRATNEKLFF.

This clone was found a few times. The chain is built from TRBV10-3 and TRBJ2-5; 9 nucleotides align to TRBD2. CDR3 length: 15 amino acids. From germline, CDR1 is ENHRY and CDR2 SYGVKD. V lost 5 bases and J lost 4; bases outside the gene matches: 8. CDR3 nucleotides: TGTGCCATCAGTCGGACTAGCGCCTCCTCAGAGACCCAGTACTTC. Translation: CAISRTSASSETQYF.

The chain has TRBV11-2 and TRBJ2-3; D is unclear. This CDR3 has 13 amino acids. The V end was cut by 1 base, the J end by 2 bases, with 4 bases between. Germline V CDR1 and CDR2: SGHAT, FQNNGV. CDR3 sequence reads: CASSLGHTDTQYF. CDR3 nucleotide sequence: TGTGCCAGCAGCTTAGGACACACAGATACGCAGTATTTT.

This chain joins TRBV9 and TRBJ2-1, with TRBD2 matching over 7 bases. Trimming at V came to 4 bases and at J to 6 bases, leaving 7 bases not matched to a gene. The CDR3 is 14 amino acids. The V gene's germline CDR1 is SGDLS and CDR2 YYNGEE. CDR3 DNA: TGTGCCAGCAGCCTACCTAGCGGCCGCAATGAGCAGTTCTTC. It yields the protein CASSLPSGRNEQFF.

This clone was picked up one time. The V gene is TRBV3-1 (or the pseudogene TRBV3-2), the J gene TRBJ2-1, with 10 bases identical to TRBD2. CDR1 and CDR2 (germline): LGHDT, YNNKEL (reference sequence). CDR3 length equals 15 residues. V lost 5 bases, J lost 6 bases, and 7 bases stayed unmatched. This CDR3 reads CASSSHSGRGNEQFF. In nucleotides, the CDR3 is TGTGCCAGCAGCTCCCACAGCGGGAGGGGCAATGAGCAGTTCTTC.

CDR3 sequence (DNA): TGTGCCAGCAGTTCCCGCTACAGGGAGAAGGGCACAGATACGCAGTATTTT. Translated, it gives CASSSRYREKGTDTQYF. The chain uses TRBV28 and TRBJ2-3, with TRBD1 as a possible D gene (6 bases). Germline V gene sequence: CDR1 MDHEN, CDR2 SYDVKM. This CDR3 has 17 residues. Trimming stripped 4 bases from V and 1 base from J, with 18 bases between.

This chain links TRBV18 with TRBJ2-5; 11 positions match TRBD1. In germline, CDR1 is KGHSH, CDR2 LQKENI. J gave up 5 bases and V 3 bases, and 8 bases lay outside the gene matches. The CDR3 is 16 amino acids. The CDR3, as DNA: TGTGCCAGCTCACCCTTTGGACAGGGGGCCGGGGAGACCCAGTACTTC. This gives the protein CASSPFGQGAGETQYF.

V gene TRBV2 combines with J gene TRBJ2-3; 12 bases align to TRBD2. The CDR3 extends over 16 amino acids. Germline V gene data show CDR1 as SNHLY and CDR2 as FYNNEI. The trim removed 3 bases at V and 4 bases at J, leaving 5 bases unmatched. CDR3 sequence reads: CASSDPSGRGPDTQYF. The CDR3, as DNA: TGTGCCAGCAGTGATCCTAGCGGGAGGGGGCCAGATACGCAGTATTTT.

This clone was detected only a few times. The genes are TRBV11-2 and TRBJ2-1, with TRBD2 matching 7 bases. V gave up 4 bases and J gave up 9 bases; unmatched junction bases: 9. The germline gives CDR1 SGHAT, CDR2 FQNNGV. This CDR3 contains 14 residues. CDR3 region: CASSWGEGLGEQFF. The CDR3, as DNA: TGTGCCAGCAGCTGGGGGGAGGGCCTAGGTGAGCAGTTCTTC.

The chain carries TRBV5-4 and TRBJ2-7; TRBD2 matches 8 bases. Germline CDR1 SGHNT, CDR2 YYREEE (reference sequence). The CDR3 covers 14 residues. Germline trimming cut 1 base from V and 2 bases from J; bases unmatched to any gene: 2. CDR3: CASSLQREPYEQYF. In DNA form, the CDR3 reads TGTGCCAGCAGCTTGCAGCGGGAGCCCTACGAGCAGTACTTC.

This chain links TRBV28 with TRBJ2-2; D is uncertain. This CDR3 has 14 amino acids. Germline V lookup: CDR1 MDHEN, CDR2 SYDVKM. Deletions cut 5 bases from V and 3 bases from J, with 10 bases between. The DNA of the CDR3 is TGTGCCAGCAGTCCGGCTAGTTACACCGGGGAGCTGTTTTTT. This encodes CASSPASYTGELFF. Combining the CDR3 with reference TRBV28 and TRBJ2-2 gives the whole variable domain DVKVTQSSRYLVKRTGEKVFLECVQDMDHENMFWYRQDPGLGLRLIYFSYDVKMKEKGDIPEGYSVSREKKERFSLILESASTNQTSMYLCASSPASYTGELFFGEGSRLTVL.

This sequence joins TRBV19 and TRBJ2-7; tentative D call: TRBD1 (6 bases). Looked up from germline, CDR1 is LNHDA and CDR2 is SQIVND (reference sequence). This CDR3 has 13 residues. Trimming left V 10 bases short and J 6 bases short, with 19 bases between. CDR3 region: CATEGDNDFEQYF. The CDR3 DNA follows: TGTGCCACAGAAGGGGACAACGACTTCGAGCAGTACTTC.

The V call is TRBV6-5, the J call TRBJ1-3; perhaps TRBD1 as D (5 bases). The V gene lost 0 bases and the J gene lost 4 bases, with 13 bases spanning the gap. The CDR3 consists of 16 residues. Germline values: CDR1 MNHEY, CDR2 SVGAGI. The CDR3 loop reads CASSYSLDGGGNTIYF. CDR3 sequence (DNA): TGTGCCAGCAGTTACTCCCTAGACGGGGGAGGAAACACCATATATTTT.

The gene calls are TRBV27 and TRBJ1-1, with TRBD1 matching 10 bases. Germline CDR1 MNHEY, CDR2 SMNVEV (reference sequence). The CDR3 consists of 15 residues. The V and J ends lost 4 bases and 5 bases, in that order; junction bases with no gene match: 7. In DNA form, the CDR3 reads TGTGCCAGCAGTTGGGACAGGGGCCGAGCGACTGAAGCTTTCTTT. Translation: CASSWDRGRATEAFF.

The CDR3 loop reads CSVAQGLNNEQFF. The CDR3 nucleotides are TGCAGCGTTGCACAGGGTCTAAACAATGAGCAGTTCTTC. The chain has TRBV29-1 and TRBJ2-1, with D perhaps matching TRBD1 (6 bases). Between the trimmed V and J ends, which lost 4 bases and 5 bases, there was a span of 12 bases. Looked up from germline, CDR1 is SQVTM and CDR2 is ANQGSEA. The CDR3 is 13 residues long.